This entry describes one T cell receptor beta chain. Its antigen is unknown. The data were taken from a study of shared clonotypes between healthy human individuals. Overall study: Participating donors consisted of two women and a few men aged 18 to 49. Study-wide results and caveats: The sampled material consisted only of blood, and tissue repertoires are likely to differ.

The CDR3 loop spans 12 amino acids. CDR1 MDHEN and CDR2 SYDVKM come from the germline V gene. Trimming stripped 8 bases from V and 8 bases from J, with 15 bases between. In replicate PCRs of unsorted PBMC, approximately 0.3 ug DNA, 30,000 or so T cell genomes, was used. Sequencing was performed on unsorted PBMC DNA using ten immunoSEQ deep assay plates. Libraries were prepared by immunoSEQ multiplex PCR; TCRdb keeps only in-frame clonotypes and omits some of them. The sample includes around 450,000 clones, roughly 80% of them seen just once. The TCR sequence derives from a woman between 40 and 50 years old in good health. Some clones in this sample may be carry-over from other donors' samples. The sample was PBMCs. V and J are TRBV28 and TRBJ1-2; D unclear. The CDR3 coding sequence is TGTGCCAGCGCCGTTGCCCGTAGGGGCTACACCTTC. Amino acid sequence: CASAVARRGYTF.